Each of the 21 T cell receptor beta chains below was sequenced from the same sample in a study of T cell changes during pregnancy in multiple sclerosis. Method: immunoSEQ multiplex PCR; TCRdb's copy keeps in-frame clones and lacks some. The sample lists under 65,000 clones; 90% were seen once. Sequenced here: peripheral blood, sampled in the first trimester of pregnancy. Source of these receptors: a female donor in good health, enrolled as a control in a pregnancy study.

J is TRBJ2-5 and V is TRBV5-4; 11 bases line up with TRBD2. The germline V gene encodes CDR1 SGHNT and CDR2 YYREEE (reference sequence). Unmatched junction bases numbered 17, after V lost 4 bases and J lost 3 bases. This CDR3 has 19 amino acids. The CDR3 loop is CASSALAGAAVVGEETQYF. CDR3 sequence (DNA): TGTGCCAGCAGCGCACTAGCGGGAGCTGCCGTAGTGGGGGAAGAGACCCAGTACTTC.

This chain joins TRBV7-6 and TRBJ2-3, with 11 bases identical to TRBD2. The CDR3 has 16 residues. With 5 bases clipped from V and 4 bases from J, the junction kept 8 bases outside the gene matches. The germline CDR1 and CDR2 sequences are SGHVS and FNYEAQ. The CDR3 loop reads CASSLVILAGADTQYF. The CDR3 region has the DNA TGTGCCAGCAGCCTTGTGATACTAGCGGGAGCAGATACGCAGTATTTT. Supplemented by reference TRBV7-6 and TRBJ2-3, the full variable domain reads GAGVSQSPRYKVTKRGQDVALRCDPISGHVSLYWYRQALGQGPEFLTYFNYEAQQDKSGLPNDRFSAERPEGSISTLTIQRTEQRDSAMYRCASSLVILAGADTQYFGPGTRLTVL.

The chain couples TRBV19 to TRBJ1-2, with 7 bases identical to TRBD1. There are 13 residues in the CDR3. V shed 6 bases and J 3 bases; nucleotides not matched to a gene: 4. The germline V gene has CDR1 LNHDA and CDR2 SQIVND (reference sequence). The CDR3 here is CASRMTGHYGYTF. The CDR3 region has the DNA TGTGCCAGTAGGATGACAGGGCACTATGGCTACACCTTC. Combining the CDR3 with reference TRBV19 and TRBJ1-2 gives the whole variable domain DGGITQSPKYLFRKEGQNVTLSCEQNLNHDAMYWYRQDPGQGLRLIYYSQIVNDFQKGDIAEGYSVSREKKESFPLTVTSAQKNPTAFYLCASRMTGHYGYTFGSGTRLTVV.

A word on this clone: At one end the junction does not follow the germline gene, possibly because of a read error. This rearrangement joins TRBV5-1 to TRBJ1-2; possibly TRBD1 for D (5 bases). The CDR3 has 12 residues. The germline CDR1 and CDR2 sequences are SGHRS and YFSETQ. CDR3 sequence (DNA): TGCACCAGTAGTCAGGGTAACTATGGCTACACCTTC. This codes for CTSSQGNYGYTF.

V usage is TRBV5-4 and J usage is TRBJ2-3, with 8 bases fitting TRBD2. The J segment lost 4 bases and the V segment lost 1 base, leaving 8 bases of the junction unmatched. Germline CDR1 reads SGHNT; CDR2 reads YYREEE (reference sequence). This CDR3 region has 16 residues. As DNA, the CDR3 is TGTGCCAGCAGCTTGAAAGCGGGAGAGATCTCAGATACGCAGTATTTT. Residues: CASSLKAGEISDTQYF.

J is TRBJ1-6 and V is TRBV5-1; 7 bases fit TRBD1. The CDR3 runs 17 residues. Looked up from germline, CDR1 is SGHRS and CDR2 is YFSETQ. The trim removed 4 bases at V and 1 base at J, leaving 8 bases unmatched. CDR3 amino acids: CASSEQGTQSYNSPLHF. The CDR3 DNA is TGCGCCAGCAGCGAACAGGGGACTCAGTCCTATAATTCACCCCTCCACTTT.

The V and J genes are TRBV9 and TRBJ2-1; D not certain. The V gene's germline CDR1 is SGDLS and CDR2 YYNGEE. Trimming removed 0 bases from V and 8 bases from J, with 12 bases in between. The CDR3 covers 14 residues. The DNA for the CDR3 is TGTGCCAGCAGCGTAGAGCCCCTCCAGGATGAGCAGTTCTTC. Its protein product is CASSVEPLQDEQFF.

This chain joins TRBV7-2 and TRBJ2-3, with 10 bases lining up with TRBD1. The CDR3 loop spans 14 amino acids. The trim removed 5 bases at V and 7 bases at J, leaving 6 bases unmatched. Germline V CDR1 and CDR2: SGHTA, FQGNSA. The CDR3 loop is CASSPGTGVNTQYF. CDR3 DNA sequence: TGTGCCAGCAGCCCCGGGACAGGGGTTAATACGCAGTATTTT. The full variable domain, in which reference TRBV7-2 and TRBJ2-3 provide the parts outside the CDR3, is GAGVSQSPSNKVTEKGKDVELRCDPISGHTALYWYRQSLGQGLEFLIYFQGNSAPDKSGLPSDRFSAERTGGSVSTLTIQRTQQEDSAVYLCASSPGTGVNTQYFGPGTRLTVL.

The chain employs TRBV4-1 and TRBJ2-7, with TRBD2 as a possible D gene (6 bases). The CDR3 extends over 14 amino acids. Looked up from germline, CDR1 is MGHRA and CDR2 is YSYEKL. V was pared by 3 bases and J by 3 bases, with 12 bases between. The CDR3 loop reads CASSHGGKIYEQYF. The CDR3 DNA follows: TGCGCCAGCAGCCACGGAGGGAAAATCTACGAGCAGTACTTC.

The chain is built from TRBV27 and TRBJ2-7, with 8 bases fitting TRBD1. J gave up 4 bases and V 7 bases, and 9 bases lay outside the gene matches. Germline lookup yields CDR1 MNHEY and CDR2 SMNVEV (reference sequence). The CDR3 extends over 14 amino acids. The CDR3 protein is CASKHLDREYEQYF. CDR3 nucleotide sequence: TGTGCCAGCAAGCATCTGGACAGGGAATACGAGCAGTACTTC.

This sequence joins TRBV11-2 and TRBJ2-7, with TRBD1 matching over 10 bases. The CDR3 extends over 14 amino acids. V was clipped by 5 bases and J by 6 bases; unmatched bases: 7. The V gene's germline CDR1 is SGHAT and CDR2 FQNNGV. This CDR3 reads CASSPRTGGGEQYF. CDR3 sequence (DNA): TGTGCCAGCAGCCCCAGGACAGGGGGAGGCGAGCAGTACTTC.

The chain carries TRBV6-6 and TRBJ2-3; 8 nucleotides match TRBD2. This CDR3 spans 15 amino acids. The germline V gene has CDR1 MNHNY and CDR2 SVGAGI (reference sequence). J lost 2 bases, V lost 6 bases, and 7 bases had no gene match. CDR3 residues: CASSELAALTDTQYF. The DNA of the CDR3 is TGTGCCAGCAGCGAACTAGCGGCACTCACAGATACGCAGTATTTT.

Only one count was recorded for this clone. The chain combines TRBV7-3 with TRBJ2-2, with D maybe TRBD2 (6 bases). V lost 1 base, J lost 4 bases, and 10 bases lay in between. Germline-derived CDR1 and CDR2 are SGHTA and FQGTGA. This CDR3 is built from 15 residues. The CDR3 here is CASSLNAGSTGELFF. Written as DNA, the CDR3 is TGTGCCAGCAGCTTAAATGCGGGAAGCACCGGGGAGCTGTTTTTT.

This clone came up once. This rearrangement joins TRBV9 to TRBJ1-1, with D possibly TRBD1 on 6 matching bases. The CDR3 totals 15 residues. V was clipped by 3 bases and J by 5 bases, with 17 bases between them. Germline CDR1 reads SGDLS; CDR2 reads YYNGEE. The chain's CDR3 is CASSDPGVIGTEAFF. The CDR3 nucleotides read TGTGCCAGCAGCGATCCAGGGGTAATAGGGACTGAAGCTTTCTTT.

The chain has TRBV4-2 and TRBJ2-7, with D possibly TRBD2 on 5 matching bases. The CDR3 covers 17 residues. V was clipped by 4 bases and J by 6 bases, with 25 bases between them. Germline CDR1 and CDR2: LGHNA and YNFKEQ. As DNA, the CDR3 is TGTGCCAGCAGCCCTGTTGGATGGGGAGCCGAAAAGGCCGAGCAGTACTTC. This codes for CASSPVGWGAEKAEQYF.

The chain links TRBV5-6 to TRBJ1-5; D gene unclear. Deletions cut 4 bases from V and 9 bases from J, with 14 bases between. Germline assignment: CDR1 SGHDT and CDR2 YYEEEE. The length of the CDR3 is 13 residues. This CDR3 reads CASSGRSTGPQHF. The CDR3 region has the DNA TGTGCCAGCAGCGGCCGGTCAACGGGGCCCCAGCATTTT.

This clone was detected only a few times. V and J are TRBV6-1 and TRBJ2-2; perhaps TRBD1 as D (6 bases). V lost 8 bases to trimming and J lost 0 bases, with 10 bases between them. Looked up from germline, CDR1 is MNHNS and CDR2 is SASEGT. The CDR3 runs to 14 residues. CDR3: CASLGTPNTGELFF. The CDR3 DNA reads TGTGCCAGCCTCGGGACACCGAACACCGGGGAGCTGTTTTTT.

The V and J genes are TRBV18 and TRBJ1-2; 7 bases are shared with TRBD1. After removal of 3 bases from V and 4 bases from J, the junction contained 8 bases not matched to a gene. This CDR3 has 15 amino acids. CDR1 is KGHSH and CDR2 is LQKENI in the germline V gene. The CDR3, as DNA: TGTGCCAGCTCACCTACCGGGACAGTAGGCTATGGCTACACCTTC. Translation: CASSPTGTVGYGYTF.

The chain uses TRBV4-2 and TRBJ2-1; 7 bases are shared with TRBD2. This CDR3 contains 16 residues. Unmatched junction bases numbered 6, after V lost 0 bases and J lost 4 bases. Per the germline V gene, CDR1 is LGHNA and CDR2 is YNFKEQ. The CDR3 sequence is CASSQDHSGLYNEQFF. In DNA form, the CDR3 reads TGTGCCAGCAGCCAAGATCATAGCGGGCTGTACAATGAGCAGTTCTTC.

The V and J genes are TRBV5-1 and TRBJ2-2; TRBD2 matches 11 bases. Trimming removed 5 bases from V and 4 bases from J; junction bases left unmatched: 4. The CDR3 has 15 residues. Germline loops: CDR1 SGHRS, CDR2 YFSETQ. The CDR3 sequence: CASSSTSGITGELFF. CDR3 sequence (DNA): TGCGCCAGCAGTTCGACTAGCGGGATCACCGGGGAGCTGTTTTTT.

This clone appeared a single time. The chain has TRBV6-5 and TRBJ2-7, with D possibly being TRBD2 (6 bases). V dropped 7 bases and J dropped 7 bases, with 17 bases sitting between them. CDR1 is MNHEY, CDR2 SVGAGI, per germline. The CDR3 runs 13 residues. CDR3: CASTGTAPEEQYF. The CDR3 region has the DNA TGTGCCAGCACCGGGACTGCTCCGGAAGAGCAGTACTTC.